This T cell receptor (beta chain) is drawn from a study of blood T cell repertoires in COVID-19. The assay was immunoSEQ multiplex PCR, and TCRdb's table has in-frame clones only and misses some. Of approximately 250,000 clones in the sample, around 80% were seen once. J was trimmed by 0 bases and V by 4 bases; bases with no gene match: 9. There are 17 residues in the CDR3. Germline assignment: CDR1 LGHDT and CDR2 YNNKEL (reference sequence). This TCR came from a man aged 35 to 55 who had recovered from COVID-19. The chain has TRBV3-1 (or the pseudogene TRBV3-2) and TRBJ1-2, with 9 bases lining up with TRBD1. Sequenced: PBMCs or T cells enriched from blood (not recorded which). The CDR3 region has the DNA TGTGCCAGCAGCCCCCGACAGGGGGGGACAGCTAACTATGGCTACACCTTC. It yields the protein CASSPRQGGTANYGYTF.